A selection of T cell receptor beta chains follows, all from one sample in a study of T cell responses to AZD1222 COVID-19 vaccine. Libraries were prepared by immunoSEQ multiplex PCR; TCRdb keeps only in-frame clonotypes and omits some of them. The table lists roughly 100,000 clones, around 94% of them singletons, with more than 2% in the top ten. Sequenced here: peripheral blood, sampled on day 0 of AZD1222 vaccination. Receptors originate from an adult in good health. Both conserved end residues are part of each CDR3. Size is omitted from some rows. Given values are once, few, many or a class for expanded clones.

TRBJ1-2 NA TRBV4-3 CASSQANRGPYGYTF
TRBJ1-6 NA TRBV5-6 CASSLDRGLRDSPLHF
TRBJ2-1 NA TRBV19 CASSMGLAAYNEQFF
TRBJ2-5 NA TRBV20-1 CSAQRQETQYF
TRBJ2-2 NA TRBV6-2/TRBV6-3 CASSYLLFGTGELFF
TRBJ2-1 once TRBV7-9 CASSPGQDYNEQFF
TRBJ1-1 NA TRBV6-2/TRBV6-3 CASSQTRDRVTEAFF
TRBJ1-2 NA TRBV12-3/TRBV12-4 CASSPNHIHGYTF
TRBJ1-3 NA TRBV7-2 CASSLATGLSGNTIYF
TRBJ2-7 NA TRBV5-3 CARSEQGDYEQYF
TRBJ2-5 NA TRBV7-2 CASSLAPEKTQYF
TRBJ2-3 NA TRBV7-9 CASSQTSGADTQYF